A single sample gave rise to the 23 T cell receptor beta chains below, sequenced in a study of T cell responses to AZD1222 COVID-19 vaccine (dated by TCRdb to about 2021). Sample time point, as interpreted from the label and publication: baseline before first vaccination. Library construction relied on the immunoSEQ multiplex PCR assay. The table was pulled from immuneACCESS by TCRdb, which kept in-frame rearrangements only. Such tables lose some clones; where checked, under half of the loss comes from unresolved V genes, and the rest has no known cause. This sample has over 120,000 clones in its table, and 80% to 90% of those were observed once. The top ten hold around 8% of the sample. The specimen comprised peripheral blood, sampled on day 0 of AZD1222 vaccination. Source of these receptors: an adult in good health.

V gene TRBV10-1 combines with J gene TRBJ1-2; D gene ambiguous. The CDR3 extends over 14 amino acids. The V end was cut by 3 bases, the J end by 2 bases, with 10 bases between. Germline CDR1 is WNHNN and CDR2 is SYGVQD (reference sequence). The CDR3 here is CASSEAGVNYGYTF. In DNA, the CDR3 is TGCGCCAGCAGTGAAGCCGGGGTCAACTATGGCTACACCTTC.

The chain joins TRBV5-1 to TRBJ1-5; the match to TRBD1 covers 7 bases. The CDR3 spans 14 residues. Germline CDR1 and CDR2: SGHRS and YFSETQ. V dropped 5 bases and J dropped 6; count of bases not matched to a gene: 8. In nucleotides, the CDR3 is TGCGCCAGCAGTCCTCAGGGGGAGACTCAGCCCCAGCATTTT. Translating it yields CASSPQGETQPQHF.

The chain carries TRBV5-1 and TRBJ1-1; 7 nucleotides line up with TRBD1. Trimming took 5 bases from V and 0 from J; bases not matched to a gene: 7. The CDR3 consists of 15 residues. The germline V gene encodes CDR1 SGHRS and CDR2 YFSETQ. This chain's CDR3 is CASRTTGQLNTEAFF. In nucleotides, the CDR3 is TGCGCCAGCAGAACCACGGGACAGTTGAACACTGAAGCTTTCTTT.

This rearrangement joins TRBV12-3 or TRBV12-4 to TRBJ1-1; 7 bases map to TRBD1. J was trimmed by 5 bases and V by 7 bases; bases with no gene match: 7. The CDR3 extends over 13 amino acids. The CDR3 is CASTVIRGTEAFF. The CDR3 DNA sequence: TGTGCCAGCACAGTTATCAGGGGGACTGAAGCTTTCTTT.

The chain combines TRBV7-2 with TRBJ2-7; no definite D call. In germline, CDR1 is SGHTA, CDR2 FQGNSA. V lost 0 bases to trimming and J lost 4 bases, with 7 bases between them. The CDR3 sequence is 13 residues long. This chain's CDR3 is CASSLADRYEQYF. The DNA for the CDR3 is TGTGCCAGCAGCTTAGCGGACCGATACGAGCAGTACTTC.

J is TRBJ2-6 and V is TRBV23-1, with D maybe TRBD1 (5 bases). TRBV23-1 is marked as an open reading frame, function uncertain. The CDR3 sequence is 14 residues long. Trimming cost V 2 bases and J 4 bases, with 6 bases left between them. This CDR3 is CASSQGAGANVLTF. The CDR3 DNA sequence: TGCGCCAGCAGTCAAGGGGCCGGGGCCAACGTCCTGACTTTC.

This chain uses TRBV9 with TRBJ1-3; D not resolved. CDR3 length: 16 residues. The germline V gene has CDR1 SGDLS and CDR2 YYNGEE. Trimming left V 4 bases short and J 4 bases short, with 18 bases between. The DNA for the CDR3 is TGTGCCAGCAGCCCCTATAGCGCCGGAACGGGAAACACCATATATTTT. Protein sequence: CASSPYSAGTGNTIYF. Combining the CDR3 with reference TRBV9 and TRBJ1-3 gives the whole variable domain DSGVTQTPKHLITATGQRVTLRCSPRSGDLSVYWYQQSLDQGLQFLIQYYNGEERAKGNILERFSAQQFPDLHSELNLSSLELGDSALYFCASSPYSAGTGNTIYFGEGSWLTVV.

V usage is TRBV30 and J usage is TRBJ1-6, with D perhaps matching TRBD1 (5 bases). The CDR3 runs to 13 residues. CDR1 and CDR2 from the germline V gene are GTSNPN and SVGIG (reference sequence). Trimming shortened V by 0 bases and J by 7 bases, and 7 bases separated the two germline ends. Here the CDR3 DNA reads TGTGCCTGGAGTGTTACAGGAAATTCACCCCTCCACTTT. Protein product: CAWSVTGNSPLHF.

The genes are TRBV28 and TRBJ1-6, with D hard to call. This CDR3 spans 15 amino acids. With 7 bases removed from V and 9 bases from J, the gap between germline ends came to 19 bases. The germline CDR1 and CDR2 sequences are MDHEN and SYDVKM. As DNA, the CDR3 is TGTGCCAGCATCATCGGCAGCAACATCGGTTCACCCCTCCACTTT. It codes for CASIIGSNIGSPLHF.

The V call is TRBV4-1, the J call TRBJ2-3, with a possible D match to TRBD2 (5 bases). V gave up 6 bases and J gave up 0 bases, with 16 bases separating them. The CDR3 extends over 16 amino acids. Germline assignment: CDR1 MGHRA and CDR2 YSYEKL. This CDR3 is CASRAVGRGSTDTQYF. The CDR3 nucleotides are TGCGCCAGCAGGGCCGTGGGCCGGGGTAGCACAGATACGCAGTATTTT.

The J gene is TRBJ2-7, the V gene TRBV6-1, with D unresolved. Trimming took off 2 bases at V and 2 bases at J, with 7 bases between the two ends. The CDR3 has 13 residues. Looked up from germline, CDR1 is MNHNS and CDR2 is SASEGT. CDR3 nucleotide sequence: TGTGCCAGCAGTGAACGGGCCGCCTACGAGCAGTACTTC. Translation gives CASSERAAYEQYF.

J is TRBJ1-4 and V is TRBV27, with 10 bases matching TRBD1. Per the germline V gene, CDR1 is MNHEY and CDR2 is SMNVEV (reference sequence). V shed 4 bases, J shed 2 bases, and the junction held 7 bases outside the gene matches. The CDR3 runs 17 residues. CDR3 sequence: CASSSRTGGMTNEKLFF. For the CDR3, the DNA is TGTGCCAGCAGTTCGAGGACAGGGGGAATGACTAATGAAAAACTGTTTTTT. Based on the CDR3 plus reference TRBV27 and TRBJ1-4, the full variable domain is EAQVTQNPRYLITVTGKKLTVTCSQNMNHEYMSWYRQDPGLGLRQIYYSMNVEVTDKGDVPEGYKVSRKEKRNFPLILESPSPNQTSLYFCASSSRTGGMTNEKLFFGSGTQLSVL.

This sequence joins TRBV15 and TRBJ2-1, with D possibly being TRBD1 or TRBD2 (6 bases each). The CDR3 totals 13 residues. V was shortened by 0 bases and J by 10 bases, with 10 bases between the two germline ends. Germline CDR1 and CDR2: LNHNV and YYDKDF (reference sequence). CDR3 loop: CATSRDLGGEQFF. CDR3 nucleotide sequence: TGTGCCACCAGCAGAGATCTGGGGGGCGAGCAGTTCTTC.

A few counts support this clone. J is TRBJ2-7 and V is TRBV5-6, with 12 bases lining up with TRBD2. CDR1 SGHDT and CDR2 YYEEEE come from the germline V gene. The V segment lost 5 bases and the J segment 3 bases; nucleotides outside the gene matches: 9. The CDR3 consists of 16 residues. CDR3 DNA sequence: TGTGCCAGCAGGCCCCTAGCGGGAGGGGAGGGCTACGAGCAGTACTTC. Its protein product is CASRPLAGGEGYEQYF.

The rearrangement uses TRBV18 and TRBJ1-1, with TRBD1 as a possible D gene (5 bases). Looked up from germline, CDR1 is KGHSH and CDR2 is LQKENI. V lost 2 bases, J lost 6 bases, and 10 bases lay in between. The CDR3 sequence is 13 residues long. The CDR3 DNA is TGTGCCAGCTCACCATCTTCAGGGTCTGAAGCTTTCTTT. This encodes CASSPSSGSEAFF.

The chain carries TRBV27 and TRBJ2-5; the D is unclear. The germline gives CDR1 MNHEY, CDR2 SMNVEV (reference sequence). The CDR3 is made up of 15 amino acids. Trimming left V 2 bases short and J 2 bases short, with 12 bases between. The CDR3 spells CASSLSYSVQETQYF. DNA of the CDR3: TGTGCCAGCAGTTTAAGCTACTCAGTACAAGAGACCCAGTACTTC.

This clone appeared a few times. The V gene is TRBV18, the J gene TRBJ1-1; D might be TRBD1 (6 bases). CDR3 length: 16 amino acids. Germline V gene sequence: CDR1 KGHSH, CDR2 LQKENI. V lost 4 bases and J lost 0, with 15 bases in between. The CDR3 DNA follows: TGTGCCAGCTCACGAACAGGGACTAACATGAACACTGAAGCTTTCTTT. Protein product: CASSRTGTNMNTEAFF. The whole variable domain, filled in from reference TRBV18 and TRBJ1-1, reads NAGVMQNPRHLVRRRGQEARLRCSPMKGHSHVYWYRQLPEEGLKFMVYLQKENIIDESGMPKERFSAEFPKEGPSILRIQQVVRGDSAAYFCASSRTGTNMNTEAFFGQGTRLTVV.

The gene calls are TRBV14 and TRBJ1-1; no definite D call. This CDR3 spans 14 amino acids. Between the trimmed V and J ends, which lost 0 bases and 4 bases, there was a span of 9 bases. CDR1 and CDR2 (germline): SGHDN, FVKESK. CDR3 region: CASSQEALRTEAFF. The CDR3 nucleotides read TGTGCCAGCAGCCAAGAGGCCCTCCGCACTGAAGCTTTCTTT.

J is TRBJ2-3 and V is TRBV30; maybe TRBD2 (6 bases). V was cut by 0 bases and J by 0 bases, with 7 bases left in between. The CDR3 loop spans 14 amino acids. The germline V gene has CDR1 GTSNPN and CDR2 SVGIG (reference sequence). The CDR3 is CAWSVGGSTDTQYF. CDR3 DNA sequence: TGTGCCTGGAGTGTTGGGGGGAGCACAGATACGCAGTATTTT. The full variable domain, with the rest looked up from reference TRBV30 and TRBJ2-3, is SQTIHQWPATLVQPVGSPLSLECTVEGTSNPNLYWYRQAAGRGLQLLFYSVGIGQISSEVPQNLSASRPQDRQFILSSKKLLLSDSGFYLCAWSVGGSTDTQYFGPGTRLTVL.

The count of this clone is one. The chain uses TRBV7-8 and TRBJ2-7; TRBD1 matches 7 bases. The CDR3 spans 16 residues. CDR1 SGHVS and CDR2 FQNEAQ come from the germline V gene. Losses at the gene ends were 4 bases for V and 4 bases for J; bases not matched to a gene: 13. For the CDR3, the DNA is TGTGCCAGCAGCTCAAGAAGTGGGACAGAAATTTACGAGCAGTACTTC. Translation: CASSSRSGTEIYEQYF.

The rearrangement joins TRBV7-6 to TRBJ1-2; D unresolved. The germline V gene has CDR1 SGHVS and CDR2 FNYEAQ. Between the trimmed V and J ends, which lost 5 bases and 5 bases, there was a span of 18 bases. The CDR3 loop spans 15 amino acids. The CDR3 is CASSAQDGNSYGYTF. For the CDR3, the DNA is TGTGCCAGCAGCGCGCAGGACGGTAACTCGTATGGCTACACCTTC.

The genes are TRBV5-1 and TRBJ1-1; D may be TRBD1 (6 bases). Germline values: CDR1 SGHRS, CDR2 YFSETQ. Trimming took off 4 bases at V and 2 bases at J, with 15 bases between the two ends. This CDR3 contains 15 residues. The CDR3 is CASSRQTGENTEAFF. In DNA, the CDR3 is TGCGCCAGCAGCCGACAGACAGGAGAAAACACTGAAGCTTTCTTT.

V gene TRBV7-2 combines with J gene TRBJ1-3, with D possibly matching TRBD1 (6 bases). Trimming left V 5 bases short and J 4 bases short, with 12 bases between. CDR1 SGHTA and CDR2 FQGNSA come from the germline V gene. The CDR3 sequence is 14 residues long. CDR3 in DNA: TGTGCCAGCAGCCCTGTTGGGGGCGGAAACACCATATATTTT. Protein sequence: CASSPVGGGNTIYF.